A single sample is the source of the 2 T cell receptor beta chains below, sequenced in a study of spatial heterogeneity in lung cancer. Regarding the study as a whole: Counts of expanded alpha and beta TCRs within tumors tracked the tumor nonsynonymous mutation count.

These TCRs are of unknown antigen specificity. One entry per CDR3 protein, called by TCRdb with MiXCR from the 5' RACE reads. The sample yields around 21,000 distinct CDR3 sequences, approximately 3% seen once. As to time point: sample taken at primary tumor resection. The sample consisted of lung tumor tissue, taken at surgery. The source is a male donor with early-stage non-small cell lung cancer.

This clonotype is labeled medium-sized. CDR3 sequence reads: CASSLHSNQPQHF. CDR3 DNA sequence: TGTGCCAGCAGTTTACATAGCAATCAGCCCCAGCATTTT. V and J are TRBV6-1 and TRBJ1-5; D is uncertain. Germline CDR1 and CDR2: MNHNS and SASEGT. The length of the CDR3 is 13 residues. V lost 5 bases to trimming and J lost 0 bases, with 5 bases between them.

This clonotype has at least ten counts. The DNA of the CDR3 is TGTGCCAGCAGCTTAGAGTACCAGGTCAACAATGAGCAGTTCTTC. As protein: CASSLEYQVNNEQFF. The V call is TRBV11-3, the J call TRBJ2-1; D gene uncertain. This CDR3 region has 15 residues. Trimming pared 0 bases from V and 5 bases from J, leaving 11 bases between. Germline CDR1 is SGHNT and CDR2 is YENEEA.